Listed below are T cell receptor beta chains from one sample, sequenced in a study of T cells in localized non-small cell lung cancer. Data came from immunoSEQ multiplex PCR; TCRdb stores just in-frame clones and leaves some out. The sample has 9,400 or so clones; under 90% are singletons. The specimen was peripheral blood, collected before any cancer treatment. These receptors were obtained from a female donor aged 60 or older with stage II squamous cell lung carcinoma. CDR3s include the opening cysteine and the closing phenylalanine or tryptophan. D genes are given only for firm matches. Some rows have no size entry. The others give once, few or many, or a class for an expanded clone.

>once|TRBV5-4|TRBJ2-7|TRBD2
CASSLGSGMGYEQYF
TGTGCCAGCAGCTTGGGTAGCGGGATGGGGTACGAGCAGTACTTC
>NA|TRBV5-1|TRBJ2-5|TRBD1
CASSPTGGSQETQYF
TGCGCCAGCAGCCCCACAGGGGGTTCCCAAGAGACCCAGTACTTC
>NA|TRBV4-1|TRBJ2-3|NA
CASSQAVELGRVTQYF
TGCGCCAGCAGCCAAGCTGTGGAATTGGGACGGGTAACGCAGTATTTT
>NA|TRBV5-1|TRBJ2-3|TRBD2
CASSNPPSGGTQYF
TGCGCCAGCAGCAATCCCCCTAGCGGTGGTACGCAGTATTTT
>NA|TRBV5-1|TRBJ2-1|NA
CASSLAHGTSLNEQFF
TGCGCCAGCAGCTTGGCCCACGGCACATCCCTCAATGAGCAGTTCTTC
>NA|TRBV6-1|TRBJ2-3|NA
CASSWGVGTDTQYF
TGTGCCAGCAGTTGGGGGGTCGGGACAGATACGCAGTATTTT
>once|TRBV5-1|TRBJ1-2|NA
CASSLVGGTYGYTF
TGCGCCAGCAGCTTGGTTGGGGGGACCTATGGCTACACCTTC
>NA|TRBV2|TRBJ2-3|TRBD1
CAYLLGQGADTQYF
TGTGCCTACCTTTTAGGACAGGGGGCTGATACGCAGTATTTT
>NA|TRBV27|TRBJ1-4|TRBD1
CASSFSGTGEGRDEKLFF
TGTGCCAGCAGTTTCTCCGGGACAGGGGAAGGGAGGGATGAAAAACTGTTTTTT
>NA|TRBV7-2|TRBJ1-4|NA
CASSRKGREKLFF
TGTGCCAGCAGCCGGAAAGGGCGTGAAAAACTGTTTTTT
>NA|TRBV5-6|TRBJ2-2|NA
CASSLEWENTGELFF
TGTGCCAGCAGCTTGGAGTGGGAGAACACCGGGGAGCTGTTTTTT
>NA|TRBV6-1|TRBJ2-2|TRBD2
CASSELAGGLIGELFF
TGTGCCAGCAGTGAATTAGCGGGGGGGCTGATCGGGGAGCTGTTTTTT
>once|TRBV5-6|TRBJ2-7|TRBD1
CASSRGTGEYKQYF
TGTGCCAGCAGCCGCGGGACAGGGGAGTATAAGCAGTACTTC
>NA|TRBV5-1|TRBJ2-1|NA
CASSEGNEQFF
TGCGCCAGCAGCGAGGGAAATGAGCAGTTCTTC
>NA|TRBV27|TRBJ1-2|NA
CASSLSPLDGYTF
TGTGCCAGCAGTTTATCCCCCCTCGATGGCTACACCTTC
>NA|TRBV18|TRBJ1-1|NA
CASSPGGEAFF
TGTGCCAGCTCGCCGGGGGGCGAGGCTTTCTTT